This T cell receptor beta chain was sequenced during a study of cytomegalovirus exposure and HLA in healthy donors. PCR involved 60 Vbeta and 13 Jbeta primers. Sequencing used immunoSEQ multiplex PCR; TCRdb keeps in-frame clones, though not all of them. The data contain some 150,000 clones, approximately 10% of them singletons. This CDR3 comprises 13 residues. Unmatched junction bases numbered 6, after V lost 5 bases and J lost 6 bases. From germline, CDR1 is SGHTA and CDR2 FQGNSA. This clone has just a few counts. Antigen: not known. Overall study findings and caveats: In an earlier analysis, most TCR beta V segments were productive about 90% or about 30% of the time. What a later analysis reportedly showed was that an Asian-associated ancestry cluster had fewer N-insertions than the approximately 700-donor mean.

The material sequenced was PBMCs. The chain has TRBV7-2 and TRBJ1-2, with TRBD1 matching over 7 bases. The sequence was collected from a woman between 35 and 50 years old in good health and CMV-seropositive. The CDR3 sequence: CASSLDRDHGYTF. The CDR3 nucleotides are TGTGCCAGCAGCCTCGACAGGGATCATGGCTACACCTTC.